Listed here are 5 T cell receptor beta chains from one sample, sequenced in a study of PD-1 blockade in classical Hodgkin lymphoma. Profiling relied on immunoSEQ multiplex PCR, and the TCRdb table lists in-frame clones only, not all of them. Of approximately 99,000 clones listed, roughly nine tenths were seen once; the top ten hold approximately 20%. Every patient had relapsed following autologous stem cell transplantation, and cohorts differed in brentuximab vedotin exposure. Sequencing used peripheral blood mononuclear cells (PBMCs), obtained before the second cycle of nivolumab. The receptor set was obtained from a human donor with classical Hodgkin lymphoma.

This chain connects TRBV5-6 to TRBJ2-2; possibly TRBD1 or TRBD2 for D (6 bases each). CDR3 length: 12 amino acids. Germline CDR1 SGHDT, CDR2 YYEEEE. The V gene lost 6 bases and the J gene lost 7 bases, with 10 bases spanning the gap. CDR3 in DNA: TGTGCCAGCATCAAGGGGGGCGGGGAGCTGTTTTTT. Amino acid sequence: CASIKGGGELFF.

The J gene is TRBJ2-7, the V gene TRBV29-1, with TRBD1 identical over 7 bases. With 6 bases clipped from V and 5 bases from J, the junction kept 4 bases outside the gene matches. The CDR3 runs to 11 residues. Germline CDR1 is SQVTM and CDR2 is ANQGSEA. As DNA, the CDR3 is TGCAGCGTCAACAGGGGCCACGAGCAGTACTTC. Its protein is CSVNRGHEQYF.

V gene TRBV27 combines with J gene TRBJ2-7, with D possibly TRBD2 on 6 matching bases. The germline V and J ends were trimmed by 0 bases and 0 bases, with 12 bases remaining between them. The CDR3 is 16 residues long. From germline, CDR1 is MNHEY and CDR2 SMNVEV (reference sequence). Here the CDR3 DNA reads TGTGCCAGCAGTTTATCGGGGGGACTTAACTCCTACGAGCAGTACTTC. This encodes CASSLSGGLNSYEQYF.

The chain joins TRBV19 to TRBJ1-5, with D tentatively TRBD1 (6 bases). V was cut by 10 bases and J by 2 bases, with 15 bases left in between. This CDR3 is built from 14 residues. From germline, CDR1 is LNHDA and CDR2 SQIVND (reference sequence). The DNA for the CDR3 is TGTGCCACCCAAGGGGGTGGAGGCAATCAGCCCCAGCATTTT. This codes for CATQGGGGNQPQHF.

The chain links TRBV14 to TRBJ1-1; D is ambiguous. V was pared by 0 bases and J by 3 bases, with 8 bases between. Per the germline V gene, CDR1 is SGHDN and CDR2 is FVKESK. The CDR3 is 14 residues long. This chain's CDR3 is CASSQEDGYTEAFF. For the CDR3, the DNA is TGTGCCAGCAGCCAAGAGGACGGCTACACTGAAGCTTTCTTT. The whole variable domain, filled in from reference TRBV14 and TRBJ1-1, reads EAGVTQFPSHSVIEKGQTVTLRCDPISGHDNLYWYRRVMGKEIKFLLHFVKESKQDESGMPNNRFLAERTGGTYSTLKVQPAELEDSGVYFCASSQEDGYTEAFFGQGTRLTVV.